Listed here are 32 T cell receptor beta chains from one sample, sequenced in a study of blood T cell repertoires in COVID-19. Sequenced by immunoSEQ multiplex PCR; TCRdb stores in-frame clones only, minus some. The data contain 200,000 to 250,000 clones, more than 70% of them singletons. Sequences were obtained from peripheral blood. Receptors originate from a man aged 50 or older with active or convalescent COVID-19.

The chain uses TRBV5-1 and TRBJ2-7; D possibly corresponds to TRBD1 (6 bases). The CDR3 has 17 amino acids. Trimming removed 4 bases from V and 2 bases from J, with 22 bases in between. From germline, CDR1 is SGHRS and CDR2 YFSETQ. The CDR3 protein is CASSPLWLGDKTYEQYF. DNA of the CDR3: TGCGCCAGCAGCCCCCTTTGGTTAGGGGACAAGACCTACGAGCAGTACTTC. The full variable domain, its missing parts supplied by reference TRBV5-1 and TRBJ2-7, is KAGVTQTPRYLIKTRGQQVTLSCSPISGHRSVSWYQQTPGQGLQFLFEYFSETQRNKGNFPGRFSGRQFSNSRSEMNVSTLELGDSALYLCASSPLWLGDKTYEQYFGPGTRLTVT.

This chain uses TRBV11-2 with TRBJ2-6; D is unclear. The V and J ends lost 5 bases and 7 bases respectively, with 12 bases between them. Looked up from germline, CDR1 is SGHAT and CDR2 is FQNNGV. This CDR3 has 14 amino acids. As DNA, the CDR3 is TGTGCCAGCAGCGACTCCGACGGTGCCAACGTCCTGACTTTC. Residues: CASSDSDGANVLTF.

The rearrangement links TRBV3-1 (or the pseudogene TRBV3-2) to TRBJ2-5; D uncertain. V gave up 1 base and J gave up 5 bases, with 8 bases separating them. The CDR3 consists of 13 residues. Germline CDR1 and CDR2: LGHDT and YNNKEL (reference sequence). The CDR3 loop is CASSQVVVETQYF. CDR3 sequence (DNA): TGTGCCAGCAGCCAAGTTGTCGTGGAGACCCAGTACTTC.

The CDR3 reads CASGQGYSNQPQHF. The CDR3 DNA sequence: TGTGCCAGCGGACAGGGATATAGCAATCAGCCCCAGCATTTT. The rearrangement links TRBV6-5 to TRBJ1-5; 8 nucleotides line up with TRBD1. There are 14 residues in the CDR3. Germline CDR1 and CDR2: MNHEY and SVGAGI. Unmatched junction bases numbered 3, after V lost 8 bases and J lost 0 bases.

CDR3: CASSRQGADEKLFF. The CDR3 region has the DNA TGTGCCAGTAGTAGGCAGGGGGCTGACGAAAAACTGTTTTTT. The chain couples TRBV19 to TRBJ1-4; 8 bases match TRBD1. The CDR3 is 14 amino acids. V lost 4 bases, J lost 8 bases, and 6 bases stayed unmatched. Germline V gives CDR1 LNHDA, CDR2 SQIVND (reference sequence).

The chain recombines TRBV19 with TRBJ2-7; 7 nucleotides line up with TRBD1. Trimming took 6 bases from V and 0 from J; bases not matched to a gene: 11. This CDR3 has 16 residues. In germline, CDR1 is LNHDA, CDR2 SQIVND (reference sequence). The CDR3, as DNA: TGTGCCAGTAGCGACAGGGTAGGATCAAGCTCCTACGAGCAGTACTTC. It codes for CASSDRVGSSSYEQYF.

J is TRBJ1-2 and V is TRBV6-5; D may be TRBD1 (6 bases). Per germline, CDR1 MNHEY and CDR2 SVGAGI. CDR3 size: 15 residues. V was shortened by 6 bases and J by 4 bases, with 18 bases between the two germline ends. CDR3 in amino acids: CASRPPGAEGYGYTF. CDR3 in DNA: TGTGCCAGCAGACCGCCAGGGGCTGAGGGCTATGGCTACACCTTC.

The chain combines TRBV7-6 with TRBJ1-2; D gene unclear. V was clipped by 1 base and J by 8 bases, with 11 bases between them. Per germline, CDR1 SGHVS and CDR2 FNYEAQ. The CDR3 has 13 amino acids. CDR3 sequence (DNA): TGTGCCAGCAGCTTAGAGGCAGGTCAGGGCTACACCTTC. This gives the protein CASSLEAGQGYTF. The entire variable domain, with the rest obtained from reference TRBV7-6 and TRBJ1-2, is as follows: GAGVSQSPRYKVTKRGQDVALRCDPISGHVSLYWYRQALGQGPEFLTYFNYEAQQDKSGLPNDRFSAERPEGSISTLTIQRTEQRDSAMYRCASSLEAGQGYTFGSGTRLTVV.

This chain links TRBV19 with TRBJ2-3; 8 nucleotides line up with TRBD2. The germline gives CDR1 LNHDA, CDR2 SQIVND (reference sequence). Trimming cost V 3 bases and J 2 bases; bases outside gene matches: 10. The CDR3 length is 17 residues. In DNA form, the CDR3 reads TGTGCCAGTAGTATCCTTCCACTAGCGGCTTACACAGATACGCAGTATTTT. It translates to CASSILPLAAYTDTQYF.

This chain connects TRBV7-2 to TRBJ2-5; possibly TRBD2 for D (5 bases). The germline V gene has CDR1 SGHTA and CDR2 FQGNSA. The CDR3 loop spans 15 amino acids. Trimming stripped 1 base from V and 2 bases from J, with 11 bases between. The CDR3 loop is CASSLDASSQETQYF. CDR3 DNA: TGTGCCAGCAGCTTAGATGCTAGCTCGCAAGAGACCCAGTACTTC.

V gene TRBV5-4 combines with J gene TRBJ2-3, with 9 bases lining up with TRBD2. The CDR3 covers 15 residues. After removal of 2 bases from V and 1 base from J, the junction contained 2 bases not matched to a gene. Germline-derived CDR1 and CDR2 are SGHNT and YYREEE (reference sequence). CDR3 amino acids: CASSLRTSGTDTQYF. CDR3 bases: TGTGCCAGCAGCTTAAGGACTAGCGGCACAGATACGCAGTATTTT.

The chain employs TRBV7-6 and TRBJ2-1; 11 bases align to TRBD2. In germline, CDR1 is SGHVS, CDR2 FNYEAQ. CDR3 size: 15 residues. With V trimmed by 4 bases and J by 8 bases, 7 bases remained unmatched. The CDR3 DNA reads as TGTGCCAGCAGCTCCGGGACTAGCGGTCGGGATGAGCAGTTCTTC. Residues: CASSSGTSGRDEQFF.

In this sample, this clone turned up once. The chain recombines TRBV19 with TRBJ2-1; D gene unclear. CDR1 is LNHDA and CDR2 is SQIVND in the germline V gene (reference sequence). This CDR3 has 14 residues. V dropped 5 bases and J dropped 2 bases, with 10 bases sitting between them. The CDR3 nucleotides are TGTGCCAGTAGTGAGGATCGAGCCTACAATGAGCAGTTCTTC. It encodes CASSEDRAYNEQFF.

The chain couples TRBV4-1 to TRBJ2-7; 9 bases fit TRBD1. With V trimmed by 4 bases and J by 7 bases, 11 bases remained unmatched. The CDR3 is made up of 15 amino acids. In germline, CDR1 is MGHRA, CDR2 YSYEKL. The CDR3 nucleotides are TGCGCCAGCAGCCCCAGCCTGACAGGGGGAGGGGAGCAGTACTTC. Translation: CASSPSLTGGGEQYF.

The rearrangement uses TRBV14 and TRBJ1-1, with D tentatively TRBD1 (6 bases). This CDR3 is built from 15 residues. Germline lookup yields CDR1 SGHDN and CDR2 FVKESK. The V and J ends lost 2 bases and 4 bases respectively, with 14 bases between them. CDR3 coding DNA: TGTGCCAGCAGCCAAATAGGGGGAGGGGTCACTGAAGCTTTCTTT. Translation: CASSQIGGGVTEAFF.

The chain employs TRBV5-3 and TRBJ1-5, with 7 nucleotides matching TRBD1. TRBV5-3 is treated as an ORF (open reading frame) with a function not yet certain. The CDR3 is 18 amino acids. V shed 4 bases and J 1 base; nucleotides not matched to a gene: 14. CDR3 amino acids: CARSPRNRGFLSNQPQHF. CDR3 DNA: TGTGCCAGAAGCCCCCGGAACAGGGGTTTTTTAAGCAATCAGCCCCAGCATTTT.

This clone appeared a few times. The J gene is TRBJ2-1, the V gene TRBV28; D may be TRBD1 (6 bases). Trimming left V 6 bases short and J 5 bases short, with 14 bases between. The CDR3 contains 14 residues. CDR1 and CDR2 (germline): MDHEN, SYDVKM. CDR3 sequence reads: CASRVGGQNNEQFF. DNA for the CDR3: TGTGCCAGCAGGGTAGGAGGACAGAACAATGAGCAGTTCTTC.

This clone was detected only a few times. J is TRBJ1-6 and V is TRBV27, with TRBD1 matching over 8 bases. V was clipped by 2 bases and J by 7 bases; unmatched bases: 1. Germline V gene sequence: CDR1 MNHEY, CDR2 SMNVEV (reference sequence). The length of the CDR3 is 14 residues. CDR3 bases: TGTGCCAGCAGTTTACAGGGGGCGAATTCACCCCTCCACTTT. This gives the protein CASSLQGANSPLHF.

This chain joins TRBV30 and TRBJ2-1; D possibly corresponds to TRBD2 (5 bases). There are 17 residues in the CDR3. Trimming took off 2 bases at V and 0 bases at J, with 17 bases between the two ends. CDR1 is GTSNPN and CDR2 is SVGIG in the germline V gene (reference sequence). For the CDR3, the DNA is TGTGCCTGGAGTACCCCGGTGGAGGATAGCTCCTACAATGAGCAGTTCTTC. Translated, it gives CAWSTPVEDSSYNEQFF.

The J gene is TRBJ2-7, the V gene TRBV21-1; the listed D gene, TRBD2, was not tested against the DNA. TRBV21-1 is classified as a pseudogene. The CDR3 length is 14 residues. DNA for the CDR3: TGTGCCAGCAGCACCACTCTAGGCACCTACGAGCAGTACTTC. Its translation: CASSTTLGTYEQYF.

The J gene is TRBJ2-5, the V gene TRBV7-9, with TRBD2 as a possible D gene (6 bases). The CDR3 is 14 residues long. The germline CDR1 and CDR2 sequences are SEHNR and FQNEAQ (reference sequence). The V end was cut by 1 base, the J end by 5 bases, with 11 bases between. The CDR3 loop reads CASSLGAGRETQYF. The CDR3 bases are TGTGCCAGCAGCTTAGGGGCGGGGAGGGAGACCCAGTACTTC.

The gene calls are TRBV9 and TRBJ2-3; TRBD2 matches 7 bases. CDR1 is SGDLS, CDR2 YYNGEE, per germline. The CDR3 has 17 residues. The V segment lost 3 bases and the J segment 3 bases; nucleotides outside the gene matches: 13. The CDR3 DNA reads TGTGCCAGCAGCGCTCCGGGGTGGCGGGAGTCGACAGATACGCAGTATTTT. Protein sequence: CASSAPGWRESTDTQYF. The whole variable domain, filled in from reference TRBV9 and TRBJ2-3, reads DSGVTQTPKHLITATGQRVTLRCSPRSGDLSVYWYQQSLDQGLQFLIQYYNGEERAKGNILERFSAQQFPDLHSELNLSSLELGDSALYFCASSAPGWRESTDTQYFGPGTRLTVL.

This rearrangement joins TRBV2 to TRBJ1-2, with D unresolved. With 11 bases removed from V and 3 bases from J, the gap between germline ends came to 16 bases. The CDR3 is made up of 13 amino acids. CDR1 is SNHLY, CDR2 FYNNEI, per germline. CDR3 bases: TGTGCCTCGTTGAGTAAGCAGGACTATGGCTACACCTTC. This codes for CASLSKQDYGYTF.

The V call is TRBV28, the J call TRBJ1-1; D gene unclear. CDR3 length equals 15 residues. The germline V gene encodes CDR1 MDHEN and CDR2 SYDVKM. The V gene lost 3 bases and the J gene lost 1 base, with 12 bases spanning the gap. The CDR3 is CASSFSLLGNTEAFF. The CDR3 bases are TGTGCCAGCAGTTTCTCACTATTAGGGAACACTGAAGCTTTCTTT.

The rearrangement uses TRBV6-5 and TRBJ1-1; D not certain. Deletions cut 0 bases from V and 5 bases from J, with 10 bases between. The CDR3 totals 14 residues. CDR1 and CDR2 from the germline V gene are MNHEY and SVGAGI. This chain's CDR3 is CASSYSTGRTEAFF. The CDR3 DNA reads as TGTGCCAGCAGTTACTCGACGGGTAGGACTGAAGCTTTCTTT.

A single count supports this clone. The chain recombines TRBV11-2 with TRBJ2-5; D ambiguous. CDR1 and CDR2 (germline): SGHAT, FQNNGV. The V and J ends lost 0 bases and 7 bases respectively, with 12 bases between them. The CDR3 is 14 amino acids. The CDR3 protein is CASSLEEAGLTQYF. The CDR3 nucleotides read TGTGCCAGCAGCTTAGAAGAGGCCGGGTTGACCCAGTACTTC.

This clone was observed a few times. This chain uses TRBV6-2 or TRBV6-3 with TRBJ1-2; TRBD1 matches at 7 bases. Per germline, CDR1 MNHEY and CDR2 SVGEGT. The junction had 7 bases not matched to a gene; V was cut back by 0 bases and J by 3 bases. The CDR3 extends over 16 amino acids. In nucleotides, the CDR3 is TGTGCCAGCAGTTACTCGAAGCGAGGGGGCGACTATGGCTACACCTTC. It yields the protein CASSYSKRGGDYGYTF.

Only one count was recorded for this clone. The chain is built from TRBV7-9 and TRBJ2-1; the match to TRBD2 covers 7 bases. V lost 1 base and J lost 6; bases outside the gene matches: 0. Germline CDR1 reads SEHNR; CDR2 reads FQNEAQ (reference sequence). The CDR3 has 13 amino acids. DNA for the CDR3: TGTGCCAGCAGCTTAGGACTAGCCAATGAGCAGTTCTTC. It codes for CASSLGLANEQFF.

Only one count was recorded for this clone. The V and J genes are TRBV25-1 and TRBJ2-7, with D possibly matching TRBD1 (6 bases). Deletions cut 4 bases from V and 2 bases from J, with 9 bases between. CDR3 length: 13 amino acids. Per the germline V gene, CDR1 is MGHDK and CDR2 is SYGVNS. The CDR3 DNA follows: TGTGCCAGCAGTGTTCAGGGGACCTACGAGCAGTACTTC. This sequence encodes CASSVQGTYEQYF.

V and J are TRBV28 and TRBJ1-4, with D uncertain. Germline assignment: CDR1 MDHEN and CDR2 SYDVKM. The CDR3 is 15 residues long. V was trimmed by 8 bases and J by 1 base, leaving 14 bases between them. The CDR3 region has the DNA TGTGCCAGCTGCGTCTTGGAGAGAACTAATGAAAAACTGTTTTTT. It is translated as CASCVLERTNEKLFF.

The chain's CDR3 is CASSSGGGGSYEQYF. For the CDR3, the DNA is TGTGCCAGCAGCTCAGGTGGGGGGGGCTCCTACGAGCAGTACTTC. J is TRBJ2-7 and V is TRBV7-6; 7 nucleotides align to TRBD2. In germline, CDR1 is SGHVS, CDR2 FNYEAQ. Losses at the gene ends were 4 bases for V and 0 bases for J; bases not matched to a gene: 6. CDR3 length: 15 amino acids. The whole variable domain, remainder taken from reference TRBV7-6 and TRBJ2-7, is GAGVSQSPRYKVTKRGQDVALRCDPISGHVSLYWYRQALGQGPEFLTYFNYEAQQDKSGLPNDRFSAERPEGSISTLTIQRTEQRDSAMYRCASSSGGGGSYEQYFGPGTRLTVT.

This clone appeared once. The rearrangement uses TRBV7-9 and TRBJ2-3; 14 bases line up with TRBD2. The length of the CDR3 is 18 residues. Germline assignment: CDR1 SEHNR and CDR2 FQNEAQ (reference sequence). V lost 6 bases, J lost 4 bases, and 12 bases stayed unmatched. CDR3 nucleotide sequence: TGTGCCAGCAGGCCCGGGACTAGCGGGGGCCCCCTCCCAGATACGCAGTATTTT. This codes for CASRPGTSGGPLPDTQYF.